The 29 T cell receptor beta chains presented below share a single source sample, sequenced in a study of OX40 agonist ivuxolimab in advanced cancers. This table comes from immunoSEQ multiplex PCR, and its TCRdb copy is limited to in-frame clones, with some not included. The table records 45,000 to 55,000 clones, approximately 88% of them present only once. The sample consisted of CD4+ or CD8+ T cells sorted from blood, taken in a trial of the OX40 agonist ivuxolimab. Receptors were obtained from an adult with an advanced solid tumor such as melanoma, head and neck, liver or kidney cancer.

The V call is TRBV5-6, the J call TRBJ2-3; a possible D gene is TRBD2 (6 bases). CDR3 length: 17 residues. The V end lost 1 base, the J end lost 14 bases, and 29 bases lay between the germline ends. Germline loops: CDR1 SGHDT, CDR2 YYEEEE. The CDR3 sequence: CASSLFVGLGLEERLYF. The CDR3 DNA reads TGTGCCAGCAGCTTGTTCGTGGGACTGGGCCTAGAGGAACGCTTGTATTTT.

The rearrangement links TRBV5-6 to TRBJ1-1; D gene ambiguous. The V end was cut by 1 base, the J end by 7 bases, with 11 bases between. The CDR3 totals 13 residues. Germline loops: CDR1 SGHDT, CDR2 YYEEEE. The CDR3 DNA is TGTGCCAGCAGCTTGTCTGATAGATTTGAAGCTTTCTTT. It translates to CASSLSDRFEAFF.

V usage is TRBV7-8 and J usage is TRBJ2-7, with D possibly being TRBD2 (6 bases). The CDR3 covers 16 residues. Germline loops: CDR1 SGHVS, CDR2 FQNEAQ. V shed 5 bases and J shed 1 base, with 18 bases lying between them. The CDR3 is CASSLERGGGSYEQYF. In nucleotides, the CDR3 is TGTGCCAGCAGCCTCGAAAGGGGAGGAGGGTCCTACGAGCAGTACTTC.

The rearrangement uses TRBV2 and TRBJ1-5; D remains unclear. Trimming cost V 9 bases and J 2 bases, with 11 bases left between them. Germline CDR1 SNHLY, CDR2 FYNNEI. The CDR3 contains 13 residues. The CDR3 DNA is TGTGCCAGTACGAACATACGCAATCAGCCCCAGCATTTT. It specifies CASTNIRNQPQHF.

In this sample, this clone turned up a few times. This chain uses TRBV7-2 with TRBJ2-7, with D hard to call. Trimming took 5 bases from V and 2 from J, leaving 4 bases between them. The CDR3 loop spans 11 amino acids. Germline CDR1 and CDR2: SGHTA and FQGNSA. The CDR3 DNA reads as TGTGCCAGCAGCCTTACCTACGAGCAGTACTTC. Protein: CASSLTYEQYF.

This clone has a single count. The chain's CDR3 is CVRSPRGWQGIVTNTEAFF. The CDR3 DNA reads TGTGTCAGAAGCCCCCGGGGTTGGCAGGGCATAGTTACGAACACTGAAGCTTTCTTT. The chain combines TRBV7-5 with TRBJ1-1. TRBV7-5 is labeled a pseudogene. This CDR3 has 19 residues.

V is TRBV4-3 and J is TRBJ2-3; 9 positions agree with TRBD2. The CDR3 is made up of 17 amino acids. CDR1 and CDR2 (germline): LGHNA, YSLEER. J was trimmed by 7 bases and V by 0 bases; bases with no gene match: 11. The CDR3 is CASSQEGGGGASNTQYF. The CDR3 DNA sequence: TGCGCCAGCAGCCAAGAAGGGGGCGGGGGGGCCTCAAATACGCAGTATTTT.

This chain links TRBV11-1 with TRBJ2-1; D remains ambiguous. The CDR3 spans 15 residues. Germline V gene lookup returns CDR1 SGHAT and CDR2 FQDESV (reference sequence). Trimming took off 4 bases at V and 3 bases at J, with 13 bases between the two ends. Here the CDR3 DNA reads TGTGCCAGCAGCTCCGACCAGCAAAGCTACAATGAGCAGTTCTTC. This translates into CASSSDQQSYNEQFF.

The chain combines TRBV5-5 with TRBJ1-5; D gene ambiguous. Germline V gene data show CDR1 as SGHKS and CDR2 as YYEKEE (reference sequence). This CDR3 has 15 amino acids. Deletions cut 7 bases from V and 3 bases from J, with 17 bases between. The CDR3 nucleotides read TGTGCCAGCGGTGCGCTGGCAGGAGACAATCAGCCCCAGCATTTT. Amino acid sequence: CASGALAGDNQPQHF.

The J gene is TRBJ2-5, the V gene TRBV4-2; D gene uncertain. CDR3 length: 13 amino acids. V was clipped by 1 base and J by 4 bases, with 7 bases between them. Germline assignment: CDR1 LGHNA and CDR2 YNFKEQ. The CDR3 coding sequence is TGTGCCAGCAGCCAAGTTGGTCGAGAGACCCAGTACTTC. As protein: CASSQVGRETQYF.

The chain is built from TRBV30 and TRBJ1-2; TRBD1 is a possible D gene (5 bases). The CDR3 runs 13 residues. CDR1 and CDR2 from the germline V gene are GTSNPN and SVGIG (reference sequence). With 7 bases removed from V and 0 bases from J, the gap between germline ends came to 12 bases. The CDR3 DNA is TGTGCCTTCACGACGGACACTAACTATGGCTACACCTTC. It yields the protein CAFTTDTNYGYTF.

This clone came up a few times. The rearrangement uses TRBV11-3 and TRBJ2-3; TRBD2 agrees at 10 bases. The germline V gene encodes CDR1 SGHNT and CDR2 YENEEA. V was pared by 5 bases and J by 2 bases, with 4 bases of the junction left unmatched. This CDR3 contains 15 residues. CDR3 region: CASSLGLAATDTQYF. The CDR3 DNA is TGTGCCAGCAGCCTCGGACTAGCGGCCACAGATACGCAGTATTTT.

The CDR3 loop is CASSSTGSTQPQHF. CDR3 nucleotides: TGTGCCAGCAGTTCAACAGGATCGACTCAGCCCCAGCATTTT. The chain is built from TRBV28 and TRBJ1-5; a possible D gene is TRBD1 (5 bases). The ends were cut back, 4 bases at V and 6 bases at J, with 13 bases in the middle. This CDR3 is 14 amino acids long. Looked up from germline, CDR1 is MDHEN and CDR2 is SYDVKM. Full variable domain (missing parts from reference TRBV28 and TRBJ1-5): DVKVTQSSRYLVKRTGEKVFLECVQDMDHENMFWYRQDPGLGLRLIYFSYDVKMKEKGDIPEGYSVSREKKERFSLILESASTNQTSMYLCASSSTGSTQPQHFGDGTRLSIL.

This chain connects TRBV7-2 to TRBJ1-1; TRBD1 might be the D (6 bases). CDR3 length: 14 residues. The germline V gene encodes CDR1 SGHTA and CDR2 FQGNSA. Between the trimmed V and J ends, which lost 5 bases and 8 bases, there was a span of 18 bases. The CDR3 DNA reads TGTGCCAGCAGCGAACTCGGGGGCGCAACGGAAGCTTTCTTT. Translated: CASSELGGATEAFF.

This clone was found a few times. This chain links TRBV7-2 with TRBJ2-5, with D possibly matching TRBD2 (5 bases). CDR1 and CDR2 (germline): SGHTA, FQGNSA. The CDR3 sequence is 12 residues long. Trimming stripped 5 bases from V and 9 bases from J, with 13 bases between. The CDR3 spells CASSATTVAQYF. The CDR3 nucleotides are TGTGCCAGCAGCGCGACTACTGTCGCCCAGTACTTC.

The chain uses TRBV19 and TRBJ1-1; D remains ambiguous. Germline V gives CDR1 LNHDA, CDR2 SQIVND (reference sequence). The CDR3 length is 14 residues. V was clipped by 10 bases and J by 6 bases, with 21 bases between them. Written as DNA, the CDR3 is TGTGCCACCAGAGAGAATGAGAGAGGCCCTGAAGCTTTCTTT. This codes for CATRENERGPEAFF.

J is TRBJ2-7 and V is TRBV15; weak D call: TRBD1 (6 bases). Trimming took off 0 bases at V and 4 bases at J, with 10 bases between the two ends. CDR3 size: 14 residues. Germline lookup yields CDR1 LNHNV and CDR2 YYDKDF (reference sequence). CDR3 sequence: CATSREGARYEQYF. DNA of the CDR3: TGTGCCACCAGCAGAGAGGGGGCTCGATACGAGCAGTACTTC.

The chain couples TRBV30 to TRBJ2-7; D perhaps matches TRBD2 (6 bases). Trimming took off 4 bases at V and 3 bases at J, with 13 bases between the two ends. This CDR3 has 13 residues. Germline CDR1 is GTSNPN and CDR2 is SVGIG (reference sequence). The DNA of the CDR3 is TGTGCCTGGAAAGGGCGGGACCACTACGAGCAGTACTTC. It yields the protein CAWKGRDHYEQYF.

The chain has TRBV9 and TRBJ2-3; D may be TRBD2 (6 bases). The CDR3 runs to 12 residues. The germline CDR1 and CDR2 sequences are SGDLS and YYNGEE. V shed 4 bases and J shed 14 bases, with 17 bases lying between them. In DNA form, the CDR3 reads TGTGCCAGCAGCTTGGGACTTCTGAGTGCGTATTTT. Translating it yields CASSLGLLSAYF.

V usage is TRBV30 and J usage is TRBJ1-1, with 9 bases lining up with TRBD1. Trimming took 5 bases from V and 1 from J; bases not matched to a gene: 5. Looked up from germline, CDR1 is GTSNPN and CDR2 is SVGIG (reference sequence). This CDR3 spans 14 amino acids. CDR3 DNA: TGTGCCTGGGGGGACAGGGAGGCGAACACTGAAGCTTTCTTT. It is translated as CAWGDREANTEAFF.

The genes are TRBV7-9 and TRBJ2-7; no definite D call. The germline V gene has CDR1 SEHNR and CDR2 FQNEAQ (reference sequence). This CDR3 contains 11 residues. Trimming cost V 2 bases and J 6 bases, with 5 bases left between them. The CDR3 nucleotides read TGTGCCAGCAGCTTATCCCCCGAGCAGTACTTC. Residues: CASSLSPEQYF. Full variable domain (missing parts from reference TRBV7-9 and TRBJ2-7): DTGVSQNPRHKITKRGQNVTFRCDPISEHNRLYWYRQTLGQGPEFLTYFQNEAQLEKSRLLSDRFSAERPKGSFSTLEIQRTEQGDSAMYLCASSLSPEQYFGPGTRLTVT.

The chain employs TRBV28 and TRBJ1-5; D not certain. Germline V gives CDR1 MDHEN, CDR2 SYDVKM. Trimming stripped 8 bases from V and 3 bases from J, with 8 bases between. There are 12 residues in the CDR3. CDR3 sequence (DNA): TGTGCCAGCGGGTCAGTCAATCAGCCCCAGCATTTT. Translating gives CASGSVNQPQHF.

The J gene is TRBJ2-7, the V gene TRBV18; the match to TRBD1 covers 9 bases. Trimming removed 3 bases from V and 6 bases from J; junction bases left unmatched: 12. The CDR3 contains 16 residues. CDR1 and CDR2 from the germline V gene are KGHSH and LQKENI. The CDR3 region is CASSPVEGQGTFEQYF. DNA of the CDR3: TGTGCCAGCTCACCGGTAGAGGGACAGGGAACGTTCGAGCAGTACTTC.

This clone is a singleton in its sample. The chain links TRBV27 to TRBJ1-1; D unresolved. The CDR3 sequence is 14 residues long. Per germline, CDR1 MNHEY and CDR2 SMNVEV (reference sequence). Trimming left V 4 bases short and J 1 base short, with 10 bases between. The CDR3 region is CASSWTITNTEAFF. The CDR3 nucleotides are TGTGCCAGCAGTTGGACGATTACGAACACTGAAGCTTTCTTT.

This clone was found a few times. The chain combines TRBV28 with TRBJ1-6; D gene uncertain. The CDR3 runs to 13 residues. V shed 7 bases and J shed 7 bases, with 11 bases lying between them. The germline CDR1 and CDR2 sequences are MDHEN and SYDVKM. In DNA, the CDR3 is TGTGCCAGCATCTGGCGGCTCAATTCACCCCTCCACTTT. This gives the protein CASIWRLNSPLHF.

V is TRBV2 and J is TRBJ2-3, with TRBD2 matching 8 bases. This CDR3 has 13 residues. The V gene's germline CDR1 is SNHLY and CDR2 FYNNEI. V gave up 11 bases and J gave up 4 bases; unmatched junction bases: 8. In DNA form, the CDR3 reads TGTGCCGGAGAGGCGGGAGGAGCAGATACGCAGTATTTT. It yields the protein CAGEAGGADTQYF. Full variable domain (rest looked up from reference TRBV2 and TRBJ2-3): EPEVTQTPSHQVTQMGQEVILRCVPISNHLYFYWYRQILGQKVEFLVSFYNNEISEKSEIFDDQFSVERPDGSNFTLKIRSTKLEDSAMYFCAGEAGGADTQYFGPGTRLTVL.

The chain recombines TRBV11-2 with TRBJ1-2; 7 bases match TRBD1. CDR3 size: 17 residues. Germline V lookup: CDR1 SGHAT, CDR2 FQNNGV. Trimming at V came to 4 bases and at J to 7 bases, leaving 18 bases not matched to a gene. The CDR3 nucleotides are TGTGCCAGCAGCTCTGTTCGGCAGAGGGGGCGCCGGAGTGGCTACACCTTC. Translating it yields CASSSVRQRGRRSGYTF.

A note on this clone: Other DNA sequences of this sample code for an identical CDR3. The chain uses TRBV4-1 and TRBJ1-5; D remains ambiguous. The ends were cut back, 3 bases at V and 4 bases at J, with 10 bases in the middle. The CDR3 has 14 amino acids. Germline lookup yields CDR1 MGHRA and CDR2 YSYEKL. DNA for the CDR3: TGCGCCAGCAGCCAGGCGATATTTAATCAGCCCCAGCATTTT. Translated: CASSQAIFNQPQHF.

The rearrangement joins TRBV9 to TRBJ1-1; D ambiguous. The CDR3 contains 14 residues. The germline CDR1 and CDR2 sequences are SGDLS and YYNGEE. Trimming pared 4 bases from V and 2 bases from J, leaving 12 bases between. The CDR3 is CASSPQPTNTEAFF. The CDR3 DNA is TGTGCCAGCAGCCCCCAGCCAACCAACACTGAAGCTTTCTTT. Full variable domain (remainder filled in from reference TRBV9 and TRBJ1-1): DSGVTQTPKHLITATGQRVTLRCSPRSGDLSVYWYQQSLDQGLQFLIQYYNGEERAKGNILERFSAQQFPDLHSELNLSSLELGDSALYFCASSPQPTNTEAFFGQGTRLTVV.